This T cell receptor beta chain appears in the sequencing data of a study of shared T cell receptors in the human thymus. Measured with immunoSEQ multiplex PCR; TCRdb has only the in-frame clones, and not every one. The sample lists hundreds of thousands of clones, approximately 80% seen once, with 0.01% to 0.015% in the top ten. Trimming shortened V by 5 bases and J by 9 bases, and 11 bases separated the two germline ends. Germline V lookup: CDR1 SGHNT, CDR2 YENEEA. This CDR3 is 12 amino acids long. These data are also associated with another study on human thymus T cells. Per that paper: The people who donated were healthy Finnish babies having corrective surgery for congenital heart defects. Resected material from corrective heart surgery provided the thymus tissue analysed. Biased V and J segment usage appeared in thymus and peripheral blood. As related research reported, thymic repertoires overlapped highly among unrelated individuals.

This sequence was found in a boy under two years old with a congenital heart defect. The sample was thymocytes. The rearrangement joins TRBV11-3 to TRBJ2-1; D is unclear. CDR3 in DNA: TGTGCCAGCAGCCAAGGTGGGCCTGAGCAGTTCTTC. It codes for CASSQGGPEQFF.